The 14 T cell receptor beta chains given below trace back to one sample, sequenced in a study of OX40 agonist ivuxolimab in advanced cancers. Method: immunoSEQ multiplex PCR; TCRdb's copy keeps in-frame clones and lacks some. The data show about 74,000 clones, 70% to 90% seen once. This sample comprised CD4+ or CD8+ T cells sorted from blood, obtained in a trial of the OX40 agonist ivuxolimab. Receptors were obtained from an adult with an advanced solid tumor such as melanoma, head and neck, liver or kidney cancer.

V usage is TRBV27 and J usage is TRBJ1-2; 9 nucleotides agree with TRBD1. The ends lost 6 bases at V and 2 bases at J; junction bases unmatched: 10. Germline V gives CDR1 MNHEY, CDR2 SMNVEV (reference sequence). The CDR3 runs 16 residues. CDR3 nucleotides: TGTGCCAGCAGCCCAGACAGGGGGACGGCCAACTATGGCTACACCTTC. Its protein product is CASSPDRGTANYGYTF.

The rearrangement uses TRBV5-1 and TRBJ2-1; 9 nucleotides line up with TRBD2. Trimming took 0 bases from V and 2 from J; bases not matched to a gene: 0. Germline CDR1 reads SGHRS; CDR2 reads YFSETQ. There are 15 residues in the CDR3. In nucleotides, the CDR3 is TGCGCCAGCAGCTTGGCTAGCGGGACCTACAATGAGCAGTTCTTC. Translated, it gives CASSLASGTYNEQFF.

V and J are TRBV19 and TRBJ2-2; the D gene is possibly TRBD2 (6 bases). V was pared by 5 bases and J by 2 bases, with 12 bases between. The CDR3 covers 15 residues. Germline assignment: CDR1 LNHDA and CDR2 SQIVND (reference sequence). The CDR3 loop is CASSEAGLNTGELFF. The CDR3 nucleotides read TGTGCCAGTAGTGAGGCGGGACTTAACACCGGGGAGCTGTTTTTT.

The V gene is TRBV5-6, the J gene TRBJ1-5, with TRBD1 matching over 7 bases. The CDR3 has 13 residues. V shed 4 bases, J shed 8 bases, and the junction held 6 bases outside the gene matches. CDR1 is SGHDT, CDR2 YYEEEE, per germline. CDR3 bases: TGTGCCAGCAGCAGACATACAGGGGAGCCCCAGCATTTT. Protein sequence: CASSRHTGEPQHF.

CDR3 nucleotides: TGTGCCAGCAGCCAACTTCAACGGTACGAGCAGTACTTC. Protein: CASSQLQRYEQYF. The gene calls are TRBV4-2 and TRBJ2-7; D is unclear. V was cut by 2 bases and J by 4 bases, with 9 bases left in between. Germline V gene sequence: CDR1 LGHNA, CDR2 YNFKEQ. The CDR3 runs 13 residues.

The V gene is TRBV7-9, the J gene TRBJ2-3; TRBD1 is a possible D gene (6 bases). Per the germline V gene, CDR1 is SEHNR and CDR2 is FQNEAQ (reference sequence). V lost 2 bases and J lost 2, with 17 bases in between. The length of the CDR3 is 17 residues. Written as DNA, the CDR3 is TGTGCCAGCAGCTTAATGGGGGCAGCTAGCCCCACAGATACGCAGTATTTT. It encodes CASSLMGAASPTDTQYF.

V gene TRBV2 combines with J gene TRBJ2-5; D ambiguous. V dropped 6 bases and J dropped 7 bases, with 6 bases sitting between them. This CDR3 is built from 10 residues. Looked up from germline, CDR1 is SNHLY and CDR2 is FYNNEI. DNA for the CDR3: TGTGCCAGCAGCTCACTGACCCAGTACTTC. Its translation is CASSSLTQYF.

The chain carries TRBV28 and TRBJ2-1; 12 bases are a match to TRBD2. The CDR3 runs to 17 residues. CDR1 and CDR2 from the germline V gene are MDHEN and SYDVKM. After removal of 8 bases from V and 2 bases from J, the junction contained 10 bases not matched to a gene. The CDR3 loop reads CASRNFGTSGPYNEQFF. CDR3 sequence (DNA): TGTGCCAGCCGTAACTTCGGGACTAGCGGGCCCTACAATGAGCAGTTCTTC.

This sequence joins TRBV2 and TRBJ2-1; 11 bases map to TRBD2. The germline V gene encodes CDR1 SNHLY and CDR2 FYNNEI. V lost 1 base, J lost 8 bases, and 4 bases stayed unmatched. This CDR3 contains 15 residues. CDR3 in amino acids: CASSEVTSGIDEQFF. CDR3 nucleotide sequence: TGTGCCAGCAGTGAAGTGACTAGCGGGATCGATGAGCAGTTCTTC. The variable domain in full, completed from reference TRBV2 and TRBJ2-1, reads EPEVTQTPSHQVTQMGQEVILRCVPISNHLYFYWYRQILGQKVEFLVSFYNNEISEKSEIFDDQFSVERPDGSNFTLKIRSTKLEDSAMYFCASSEVTSGIDEQFFGPGTRLTVL.

This chain uses TRBV16 with TRBJ1-2; D is ambiguous. This CDR3 has 12 residues. In germline, CDR1 is KGHSY, CDR2 FQNENV. V was pared by 8 bases and J by 5 bases, with 12 bases between. In nucleotides, the CDR3 is TGTGCCAGCGTGCTGCTTGGGTATGGCTACACCTTC. Amino acids: CASVLLGYGYTF.

For the CDR3, the DNA is TGTGCCAGCAGCTTAGGGACAGCGCCTCACGAGCAGTACTTC. It yields the protein CASSLGTAPHEQYF. This sequence joins TRBV7-2 and TRBJ2-7; tentative D call: TRBD1 (6 bases). The V end lost 1 base, the J end lost 5 bases, and 12 bases lay between the germline ends. Germline V gives CDR1 SGHTA, CDR2 FQGNSA. The CDR3 loop spans 14 amino acids.

The chain has TRBV28 and TRBJ2-2; D is possibly TRBD2 (6 bases). Germline V gene lookup returns CDR1 MDHEN and CDR2 SYDVKM. The CDR3 consists of 15 residues. V was trimmed by 9 bases and J by 0 bases, leaving 14 bases between them. The CDR3 loop reads CASRRRDANTGELFF. The CDR3 nucleotides are TGTGCCAGTAGACGGAGGGATGCGAACACCGGGGAGCTGTTTTTT.

Of note for this clone: As the CDR3 is not closed by the conserved phenylalanine or tryptophan, this likely results from a read error. Because the CDR3's place on the DNA is in doubt, the DNA is left out and the CDR3 is given as listed by TCRdb. J is TRBJ2-7 and V is TRBV27; whether TRBD2, the table's D call, matches the DNA was not checked. The CDR3 has 13 amino acids, counting both end residues. CDR1 MNHEY and CDR2 SMNVEV come from the germline V gene (reference sequence). CDR3 protein: CAPASIRMLAGII.

The chain combines TRBV4-1 with TRBJ1-5; no firm D call. Germline V lookup: CDR1 MGHRA, CDR2 YSYEKL. This CDR3 is built from 14 residues. Trimming removed 0 bases from V and 3 bases from J, with 6 bases in between. CDR3 sequence reads: CASSQEEINQPQHF. Here the CDR3 DNA reads TGCGCCAGCAGCCAAGAGGAGATCAATCAGCCCCAGCATTTT.